This TCR beta chain was documented in a study of blood T cell repertoires in COVID-19. Study-wide context: Sites in the United States, Italy and Spain provided acute and convalescent COVID-19 samples. Sample material is recorded as cDNA or gDNA derived from T cells, B-cell-depleted T cells, or PBMCs.

This clone was observed once. As handled by the study authors: Reference gene primer amplification gave nucleated cell count estimates. Data came from immunoSEQ multiplex PCR; TCRdb stores just in-frame clones and leaves some out. V and J calls and clone size follow that table, whereas D and trimming were derived from the DNA. Of around 290,000 clones in the sample, about 89% were seen once. Seattle-derived patients entered the study during active infection and were followed longitudinally. Losses at the gene ends were 4 bases for V and 0 bases for J; bases not matched to a gene: 7. The CDR3 spans 16 residues. Germline V gene data show CDR1 as SGDLS and CDR2 as YYNGEE.

The source is a woman aged 30 to 39 with COVID-19, enrolled during active disease. The source material was peripheral blood. This chain links TRBV9 with TRBJ2-1; 7 bases are shared with TRBD1. CDR3 coding DNA: TGTGCCAGCAGCAGCTACAGGGGCAACTCCTACAATGAGCAGTTCTTC. Encoded protein: CASSSYRGNSYNEQFF.